These T cell receptor beta chains were read from a single sample in a study of blood T cell repertoires in COVID-19. Produced via immunoSEQ multiplex PCR; TCRdb's table is partial and in-frame only. In the table there are approximately 150,000 clones, roughly 83% of which are singletons. Sequencing used PBMCs or T cells enriched from blood (not recorded which). The receptors stem from a man in his 70s who had been exposed to COVID-19. The CDR3 runs from the conserved cysteine through the conserved F or W. A D gene is named only where the DNA matches it firmly. Rows may omit the clone size; those that give it use once, few, many or a size class.

d_gene: NA
abundance: once
len: 13
j_gene: TRBJ2-1
v_gene: TRBV7-9
CDR3nt: TGTGCCAGCAGCTTACGTTCGGTCGATGAGCAGTTCTTC
CDR3aa: CASSLRSVDEQFF

d_gene: NA
abundance: NA
len: 16
j_gene: TRBJ1-1
v_gene: TRBV6-5
CDR3nt: TGTGCCAGCAGTTCCTTCTCGACAGCTATGAACACTGAAGCTTTCTTT
CDR3aa: CASSSFSTAMNTEAFF

d_gene: TRBD1
abundance: NA
len: 15
j_gene: TRBJ1-4
v_gene: TRBV28
CDR3nt: TGTGCCAGCAGTTTAGGGGGACAGAGGGATGAAAAACTGTTTTTT
CDR3aa: CASSLGGQRDEKLFF

d_gene: NA
abundance: NA
len: 14
j_gene: TRBJ2-4
v_gene: TRBV9
CDR3nt: TGTGCCAGCAGTCCTCAAATAAGCTTGAACATTCAGTACTTC
CDR3aa: CASSPQISLNIQYF

d_gene: TRBD1
abundance: NA
len: 14
j_gene: TRBJ2-7
v_gene: TRBV6-1
CDR3nt: TGTGCCAGCAGTTCGAGACAGGGGAGCTACGAGCAGTACTTC
CDR3aa: CASSSRQGSYEQYF

d_gene: TRBD2
abundance: NA
len: 15
j_gene: TRBJ2-2
v_gene: TRBV7-2
CDR3nt: TGTGCCAGCAGCTGGACTAGCGGGAGTATCGGGGAGCTGTTTTTT
CDR3aa: CASSWTSGSIGELFF

d_gene: TRBD1
abundance: NA
len: 17
j_gene: TRBJ2-7
v_gene: TRBV6-2/TRBV6-3
CDR3nt: TGTGCCAGCAGTTATACCCCCGGGACAGGGAAGTTTGGCGAGCAGTACTTC
CDR3aa: CASSYTPGTGKFGEQYF

d_gene: TRBD1
abundance: NA
len: 13
j_gene: TRBJ2-7
v_gene: TRBV19
CDR3nt: TGTGCCAGTAGTGGGGACAGGGGGAGCGAGCAGTACTTC
CDR3aa: CASSGDRGSEQYF

d_gene: TRBD1
abundance: NA
len: 13
j_gene: TRBJ1-1
v_gene: TRBV28
CDR3nt: TGTGCCAGCAGGGTGGGACAGGGATTTGAAGCTTTCTTT
CDR3aa: CASRVGQGFEAFF

d_gene: TRBD2
abundance: NA
len: 15
j_gene: TRBJ2-1
v_gene: TRBV6-6
CDR3nt: TGTGCCAGCAGTTACGTGGGACTAGCGGACAATGAGCAGTTCTTC
CDR3aa: CASSYVGLADNEQFF

d_gene: TRBD2
abundance: NA
len: 15
j_gene: TRBJ2-3
v_gene: TRBV29-1
CDR3nt: TGCAGCGTTGAGAGGGGGCTAGCGGGGTTCGATACGCAGTATTTT
CDR3aa: CSVERGLAGFDTQYF

d_gene: TRBD1
abundance: NA
len: 15
j_gene: TRBJ1-1
v_gene: TRBV19
CDR3nt: TGTGCCAGTAGCCCAACCGGGACAGGGGTCACTGAAGCTTTCTTT
CDR3aa: CASSPTGTGVTEAFF

d_gene: NA
abundance: NA
len: 14
j_gene: TRBJ2-1
v_gene: TRBV7-2
CDR3nt: TGTGCCAGCAGCTTGGCGTTGAAGGAGGCCCCTAAGTTCTTC
CDR3aa: CASSLALKEAPKFF